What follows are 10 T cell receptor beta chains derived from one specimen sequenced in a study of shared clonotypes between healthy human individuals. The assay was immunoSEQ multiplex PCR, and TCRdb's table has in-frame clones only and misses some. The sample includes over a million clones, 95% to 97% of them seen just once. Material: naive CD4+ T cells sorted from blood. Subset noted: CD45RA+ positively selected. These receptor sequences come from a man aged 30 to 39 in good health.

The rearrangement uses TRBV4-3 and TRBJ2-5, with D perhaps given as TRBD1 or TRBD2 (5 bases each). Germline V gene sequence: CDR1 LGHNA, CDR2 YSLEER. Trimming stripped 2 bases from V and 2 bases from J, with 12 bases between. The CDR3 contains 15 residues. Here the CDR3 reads CASSQSGSGQETQYF. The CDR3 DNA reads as TGCGCCAGCAGCCAATCAGGGAGTGGGCAAGAGACCCAGTACTTC.

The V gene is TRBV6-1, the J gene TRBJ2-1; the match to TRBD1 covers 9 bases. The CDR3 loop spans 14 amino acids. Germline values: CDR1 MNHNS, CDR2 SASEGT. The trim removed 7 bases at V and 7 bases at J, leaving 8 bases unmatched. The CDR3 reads CASNLQGALNEQFF. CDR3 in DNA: TGTGCCAGCAACTTACAGGGGGCGCTGAATGAGCAGTTCTTC.

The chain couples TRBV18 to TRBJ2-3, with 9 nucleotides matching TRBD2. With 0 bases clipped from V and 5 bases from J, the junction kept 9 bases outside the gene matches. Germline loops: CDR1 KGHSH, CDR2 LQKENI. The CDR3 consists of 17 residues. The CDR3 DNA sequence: TGTGCCAGCTCACCACCGAAGAGCGGGAGGATTGAAGATACGCAGTATTTT. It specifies CASSPPKSGRIEDTQYF.

This CDR3 reads CASSHLRGLNTEAFF. DNA for the CDR3: TGTGCCAGCAGCCATCTTCGGGGCCTGAACACTGAAGCTTTCTTT. The V call is TRBV14, the J call TRBJ1-1; the D gene is possibly TRBD1 (5 bases). The CDR3 runs to 15 residues. CDR1 is SGHDN and CDR2 is FVKESK in the germline V gene. Trimming removed 3 bases at V and 0 bases at J, with 11 bases between.

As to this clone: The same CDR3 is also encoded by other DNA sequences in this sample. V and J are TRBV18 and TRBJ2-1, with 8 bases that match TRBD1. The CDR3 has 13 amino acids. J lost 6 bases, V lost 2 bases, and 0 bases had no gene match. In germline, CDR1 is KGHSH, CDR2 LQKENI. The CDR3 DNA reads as TGTGCCAGCTCACCAACAGGGGGCAATGAGCAGTTCTTC. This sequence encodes CASSPTGGNEQFF.

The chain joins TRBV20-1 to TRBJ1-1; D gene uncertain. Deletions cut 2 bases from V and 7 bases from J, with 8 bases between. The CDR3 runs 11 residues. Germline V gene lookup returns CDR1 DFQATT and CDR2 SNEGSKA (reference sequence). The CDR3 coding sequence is TGCAGTGCTAGATACGGAGATGAAGCTTTCTTT. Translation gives CSARYGDEAFF.

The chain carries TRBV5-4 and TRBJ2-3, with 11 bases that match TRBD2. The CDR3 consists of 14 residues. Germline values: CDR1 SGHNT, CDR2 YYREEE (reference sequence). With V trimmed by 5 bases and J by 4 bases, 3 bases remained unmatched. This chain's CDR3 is CASSLAGGPDTQYF. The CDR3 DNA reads TGTGCCAGCAGTTTAGCGGGAGGGCCAGATACGCAGTATTTT.

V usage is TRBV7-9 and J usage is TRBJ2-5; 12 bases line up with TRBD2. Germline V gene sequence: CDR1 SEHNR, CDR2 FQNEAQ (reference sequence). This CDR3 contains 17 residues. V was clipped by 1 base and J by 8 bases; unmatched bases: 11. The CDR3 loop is CASSLGGLAGEPITQYF. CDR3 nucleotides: TGTGCCAGCAGCTTAGGGGGACTAGCGGGCGAGCCGATCACCCAGTACTTC.

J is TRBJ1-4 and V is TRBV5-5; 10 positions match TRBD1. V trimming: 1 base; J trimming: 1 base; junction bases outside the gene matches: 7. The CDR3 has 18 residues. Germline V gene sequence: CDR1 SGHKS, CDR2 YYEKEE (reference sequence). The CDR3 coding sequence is TGTGCCAGCAGCTTGCCCTCGGGACAGGGGATAACTAATGAAAAACTGTTTTTT. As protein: CASSLPSGQGITNEKLFF.

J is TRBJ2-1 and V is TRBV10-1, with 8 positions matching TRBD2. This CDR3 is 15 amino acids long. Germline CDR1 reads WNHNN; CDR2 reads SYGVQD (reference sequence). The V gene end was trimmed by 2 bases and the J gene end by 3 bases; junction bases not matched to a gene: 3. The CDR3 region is CASSEPAGDYNEQFF. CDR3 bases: TGCGCCAGCAGTGAGCCAGCGGGAGACTACAATGAGCAGTTCTTC.